The 7 T cell receptor beta chains below all came from one sample that was sequenced in a study of blood T cell repertoires in COVID-19. Using immunoSEQ multiplex PCR, the repertoire was profiled, and TCRdb retains in-frame clones only, with some absent. The sample lists a few hundred thousand clones, 80% to 90% occurring once. Sequenced input: PBMCs or T cells enriched from blood (not recorded which). The receptors here all came from a man younger than 45 who had recovered from COVID-19.

The CDR3 nucleotides are TGTGCCACCAGCAGGGGGACAGGGCGCATCGACGAGCAGTACTTC. This gives the protein CATSRGTGRIDEQYF. This sequence joins TRBV15 and TRBJ2-7; 9 bases fit TRBD1. With 3 bases clipped from V and 5 bases from J, the junction kept 8 bases outside the gene matches. From germline, CDR1 is LNHNV and CDR2 YYDKDF (reference sequence). CDR3 length: 15 residues. Looking up the rest from reference TRBV15 and TRBJ2-7 gives the full variable domain: DAMVIQNPRYQVTQFGKPVTLSCSQTLNHNVMYWYQQKSSQAPKLLFHYYDKDFNNEADTPDNFQSRRPNTSFCFLDIRSPGLGDTAMYLCATSRGTGRIDEQYFGPGTRLTVT.

This clone was seen a handful of times. The chain couples TRBV19 to TRBJ2-7; perhaps TRBD1 as D (5 bases). Trimming left V 2 bases short and J 2 bases short, with 10 bases between. CDR1 and CDR2 (germline): LNHDA, SQIVND (reference sequence). The CDR3 has 14 amino acids. CDR3 in DNA: TGTGCCAGTAGTATATCCAGGGCAACCTACGAGCAGTACTTC. Translating it yields CASSISRATYEQYF.

The J gene is TRBJ1-1, the V gene TRBV6-5, with 7 bases fitting TRBD1. There are 13 residues in the CDR3. The V gene's germline CDR1 is MNHEY and CDR2 SVGAGI. Trimming at V came to 7 bases and at J to 12 bases, leaving 14 bases not matched to a gene. Here the CDR3 reads CASTSGGPGSTFF. The CDR3 DNA reads TGTGCCAGCACTTCAGGGGGGCCGGGGTCGACTTTCTTT.

The chain joins TRBV15 to TRBJ1-2, with TRBD1 identical over 8 bases. Germline V gene data show CDR1 as LNHNV and CDR2 as YYDKDF (reference sequence). V trimming: 0 bases; J trimming: 9 bases; junction bases outside the gene matches: 6. This CDR3 is 14 amino acids long. CDR3 residues: CATSRDGQGSSYTF. CDR3 DNA: TGTGCCACCAGCAGAGACGGACAGGGATCAAGCTACACCTTC. The variable domain in full, with the rest retrieved from reference TRBV15 and TRBJ1-2, is DAMVIQNPRYQVTQFGKPVTLSCSQTLNHNVMYWYQQKSSQAPKLLFHYYDKDFNNEADTPDNFQSRRPNTSFCFLDIRSPGLGDTAMYLCATSRDGQGSSYTFGSGTRLTVV.

The gene calls are TRBV6-5 and TRBJ2-1, with 8 nucleotides matching TRBD2. Germline values: CDR1 MNHEY, CDR2 SVGAGI. The length of the CDR3 is 12 residues. V lost 5 bases to trimming and J lost 10 bases; unmatched junction nucleotides: 4. The CDR3 sequence is CASSLRGGEQFF. The CDR3 DNA reads TGTGCCAGCAGTCTACGGGGGGGGGAGCAGTTCTTC.

This clone was counted a single time. The V call is TRBV20-1, the J call TRBJ2-5; 8 bases are a match to TRBD2. V shed 3 bases, J shed 7 bases, and the junction held 7 bases outside the gene matches. CDR1 is DFQATT, CDR2 SNEGSKA, per germline (reference sequence). CDR3 length: 13 residues. The CDR3 DNA sequence: TGCAGTGCTAGTACTCCGCTAGCGGGGACCCAGTACTTC. Its protein is CSASTPLAGTQYF.

V and J are TRBV30 and TRBJ1-2; 8 bases map to TRBD1. Losses at the gene ends were 4 bases for V and 4 bases for J; bases not matched to a gene: 8. The CDR3 consists of 14 residues. Germline V gene data show CDR1 as GTSNPN and CDR2 as SVGIG (reference sequence). CDR3 region: CAWKRRQGIYGYTF. Written as DNA, the CDR3 is TGTGCCTGGAAAAGGAGACAGGGGATCTATGGCTACACCTTC. The variable domain in full, with the rest retrieved from reference TRBV30 and TRBJ1-2, is SQTIHQWPATLVQPVGSPLSLECTVEGTSNPNLYWYRQAAGRGLQLLFYSVGIGQISSEVPQNLSASRPQDRQFILSSKKLLLSDSGFYLCAWKRRQGIYGYTFGSGTRLTVV.